This entry features one T cell receptor (beta chain) sequence. The CDR3 loop spans 15 amino acids. In germline, CDR1 is KGHSH, CDR2 LQKENI. Trimming took off 3 bases at V and 7 bases at J, with 16 bases between the two ends. The record originates from a study of blood T cell repertoires in COVID-19. Measured with immunoSEQ multiplex PCR; TCRdb has only the in-frame clones, and not every one. The sample gives roughly 67,000 clones, roughly nine tenths of which show up once; just under 4.5% is in the top ten. The source is a man in his forties or fifties with active COVID-19. The source material was peripheral blood. The chain uses TRBV18 and TRBJ2-1; tentatively, D is TRBD2 (5 bases). The CDR3 here is CASSPWRPPGNEQFF. The CDR3 region has the DNA TGTGCCAGCTCACCGTGGCGGCCCCCGGGGAATGAGCAGTTCTTC.